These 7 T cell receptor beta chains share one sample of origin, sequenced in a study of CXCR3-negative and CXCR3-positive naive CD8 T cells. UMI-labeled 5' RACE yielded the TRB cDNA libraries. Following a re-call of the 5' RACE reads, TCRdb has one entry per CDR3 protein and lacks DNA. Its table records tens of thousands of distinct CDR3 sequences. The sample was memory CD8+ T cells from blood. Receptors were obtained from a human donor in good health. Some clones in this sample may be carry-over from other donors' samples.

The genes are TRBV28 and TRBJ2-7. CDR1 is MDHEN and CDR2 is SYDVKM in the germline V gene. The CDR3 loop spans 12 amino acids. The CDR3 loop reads CASSLDGAEQYF.

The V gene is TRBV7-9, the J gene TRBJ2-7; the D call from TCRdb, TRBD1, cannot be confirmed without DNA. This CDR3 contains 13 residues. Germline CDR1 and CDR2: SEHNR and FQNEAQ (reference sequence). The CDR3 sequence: CASSPWGAHEQYF.

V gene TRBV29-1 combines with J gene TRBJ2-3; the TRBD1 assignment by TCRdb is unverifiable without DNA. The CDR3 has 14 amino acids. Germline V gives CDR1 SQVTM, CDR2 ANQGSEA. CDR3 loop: CSVEGDRGTDTQYF.

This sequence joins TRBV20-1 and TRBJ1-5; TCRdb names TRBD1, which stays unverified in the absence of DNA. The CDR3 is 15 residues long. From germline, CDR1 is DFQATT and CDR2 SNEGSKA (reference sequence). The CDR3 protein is CSARDYDRSNQPQHF.

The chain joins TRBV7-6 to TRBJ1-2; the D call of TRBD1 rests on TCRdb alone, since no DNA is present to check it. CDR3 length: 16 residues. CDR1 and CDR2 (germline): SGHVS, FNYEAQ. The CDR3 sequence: CASSPERGQGGYGYTF.

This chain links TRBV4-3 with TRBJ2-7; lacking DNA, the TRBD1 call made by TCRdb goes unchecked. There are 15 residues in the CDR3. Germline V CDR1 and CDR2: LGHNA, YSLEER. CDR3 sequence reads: CASSLQGGAPYEQYF.

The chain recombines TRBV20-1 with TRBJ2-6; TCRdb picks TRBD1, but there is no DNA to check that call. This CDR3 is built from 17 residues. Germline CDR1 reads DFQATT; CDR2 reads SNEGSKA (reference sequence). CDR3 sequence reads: CSARGGGDPSGANVLTF.